This entry features one T cell receptor (beta chain) sequence. This specimen belongs to a study of blood T cell repertoires in COVID-19. Study overall: Material from acute and convalescent COVID-19 was sourced from the United States, Italy and Spain. T cells, B-cell-depleted T cells, or PBMCs supplied cDNA or gDNA.

Germline CDR1 reads MDHEN; CDR2 reads SYDVKM. The CDR3 has 15 amino acids. The V end lost 4 bases, the J end lost 0 bases, and 9 bases lay between the germline ends. Methods used by the authors: From reference gene primer amplification, estimates of nucleated cell counts were derived. Data came from immunoSEQ multiplex PCR; TCRdb stores just in-frame clones and leaves some out. That table gives V, J and clone size, and the DNA gave D and trimming. The table lists around 200,000 clones, around 87% of them singletons. The chain uses TRBV28 and TRBJ1-4; D remains unclear. The clonotype originates from a man aged 60 to 75 who had recovered from COVID-19. Material for sequencing was peripheral blood. CDR3 sequence: CASSSGLATNEKLFF. In nucleotides, the CDR3 is TGTGCCAGCAGTTCAGGACTGGCAACTAATGAAAAACTGTTTTTT.